The TCR beta chain under discussion was sequenced for a study of T cell responses to AZD1222 COVID-19 vaccine. Sequenced by immunoSEQ multiplex PCR; TCRdb stores in-frame clones only, minus some. Here the sample spans tens of thousands of clones, 85% being singletons. The J segment lost 10 bases and the V segment lost 4 bases, leaving 8 bases of the junction unmatched. Germline loops: CDR1 SGHKS, CDR2 YYEKEE (reference sequence). This CDR3 comprises 13 residues. The J gene is TRBJ1-2, the V gene TRBV5-5, with TRBD1 matching over 9 bases. Here the sequenced sample was peripheral blood, taken on day 0 of AZD1222 vaccination. This TCR was sampled from an adult in good health. CDR3 in amino acids: CASSLDRGSLYTF. DNA for the CDR3: TGTGCCAGCAGCCTGGACAGGGGATCCCTCTACACCTTC.